The source of this T cell receptor beta chain is a study of blood T cell repertoires in COVID-19. TCRdb's copy holds only in-frame clones and misses some; the assay was immunoSEQ multiplex PCR. The table lists 200,000 to 250,000 clones, about 84% of them singletons. Looked up from germline, CDR1 is SGHVS and CDR2 is FNYEAQ. V was cut by 2 bases and J by 4 bases, with 12 bases left in between. The CDR3 extends over 15 amino acids. The sequencing input was peripheral blood. This chain joins TRBV7-6 and TRBJ1-3; D is possibly TRBD1 (5 bases). The sequence was obtained from a human donor in a cohort sampled during active COVID-19. The CDR3 coding sequence is TGTGCCAGCAGCTTATATCGGGGACTCGGAAACACCATATATTTT. Its translation is CASSLYRGLGNTIYF.